The present T cell receptor (beta chain) was sequenced within a study of cytomegalovirus exposure and HLA in healthy donors. The PCR used 60 Vbeta and 13 Jbeta primers. Generated by immunoSEQ multiplex PCR, the TCRdb table keeps only in-frame clones and is missing some. The sample has about 160,000 clones; around three quarters are singletons. Findings of the study overall: It was only CMV serostatus that was available as immune exposure information. Analysis performed later showed TCR beta chains linked to HLA being more clonally expanded than equally common others.

Details on this clone: The antigen remains undetermined.

V gave up 3 bases and J gave up 1 base, with 10 bases separating them. Germline CDR1 reads SGHRS; CDR2 reads YFSETQ. This CDR3 has 14 amino acids. The chain links TRBV5-1 to TRBJ1-1; weak D call: TRBD1 (5 bases). The sequence came from a woman aged 35 to 49 in good health and CMV-seronegative. Material: PBMCs. The CDR3, as DNA: TGCGCCAGCAGCTACGGGGGGGAGAACACTGAAGCTTTCTTT. Translated, it gives CASSYGGENTEAFF. Combining the CDR3 with reference TRBV5-1 and TRBJ1-1 gives the whole variable domain KAGVTQTPRYLIKTRGQQVTLSCSPISGHRSVSWYQQTPGQGLQFLFEYFSETQRNKGNFPGRFSGRQFSNSRSEMNVSTLELGDSALYLCASSYGGENTEAFFGQGTRLTVV.